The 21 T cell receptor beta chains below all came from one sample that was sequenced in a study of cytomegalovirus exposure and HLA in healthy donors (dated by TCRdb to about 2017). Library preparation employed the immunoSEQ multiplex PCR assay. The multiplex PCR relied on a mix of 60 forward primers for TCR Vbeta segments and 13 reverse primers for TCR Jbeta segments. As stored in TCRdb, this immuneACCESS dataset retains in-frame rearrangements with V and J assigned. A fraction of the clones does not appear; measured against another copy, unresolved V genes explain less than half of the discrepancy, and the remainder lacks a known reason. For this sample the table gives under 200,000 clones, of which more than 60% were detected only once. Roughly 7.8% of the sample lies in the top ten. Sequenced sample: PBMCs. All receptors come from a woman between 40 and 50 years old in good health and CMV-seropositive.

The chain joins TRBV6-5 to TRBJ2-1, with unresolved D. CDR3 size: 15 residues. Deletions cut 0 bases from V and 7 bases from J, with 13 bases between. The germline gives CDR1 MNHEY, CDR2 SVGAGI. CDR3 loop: CASSYSITTPNEQFF. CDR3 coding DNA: TGTGCCAGCAGTTACTCGATAACGACACCAAATGAGCAGTTCTTC.

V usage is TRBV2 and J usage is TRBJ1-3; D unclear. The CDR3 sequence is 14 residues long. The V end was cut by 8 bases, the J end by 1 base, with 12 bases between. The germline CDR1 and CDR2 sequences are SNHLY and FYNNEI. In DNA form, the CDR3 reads TGTGCCAGCGGTTCTCGGTATTCTGGAAACACCATATATTTT. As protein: CASGSRYSGNTIYF.

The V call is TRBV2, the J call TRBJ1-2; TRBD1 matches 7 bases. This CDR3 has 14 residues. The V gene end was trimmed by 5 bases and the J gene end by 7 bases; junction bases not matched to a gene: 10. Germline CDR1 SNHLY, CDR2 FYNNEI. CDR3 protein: CASSSTGAMAGYTF. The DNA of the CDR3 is TGTGCCAGCAGTTCAACAGGGGCTATGGCTGGCTACACCTTC.

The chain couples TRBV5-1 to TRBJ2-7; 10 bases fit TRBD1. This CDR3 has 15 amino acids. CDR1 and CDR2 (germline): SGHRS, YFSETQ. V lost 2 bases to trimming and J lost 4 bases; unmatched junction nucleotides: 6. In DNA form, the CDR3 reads TGCGCCAGCAGCTTAACCGGGACAGGGGATTACGAGCAGTACTTC. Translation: CASSLTGTGDYEQYF.

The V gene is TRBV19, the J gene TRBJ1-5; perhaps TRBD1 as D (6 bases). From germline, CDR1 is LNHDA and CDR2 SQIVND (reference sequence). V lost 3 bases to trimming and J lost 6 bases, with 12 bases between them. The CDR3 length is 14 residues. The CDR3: CASSIRGPAQPQHF. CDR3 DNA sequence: TGTGCCAGTAGTATCAGGGGTCCCGCTCAGCCCCAGCATTTT.

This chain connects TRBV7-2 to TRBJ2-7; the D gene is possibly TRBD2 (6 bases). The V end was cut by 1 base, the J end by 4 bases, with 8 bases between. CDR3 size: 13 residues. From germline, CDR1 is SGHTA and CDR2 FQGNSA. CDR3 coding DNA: TGTGCCAGCAGCTTAGTGGAGGGGTACGAGCAGTACTTC. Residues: CASSLVEGYEQYF.

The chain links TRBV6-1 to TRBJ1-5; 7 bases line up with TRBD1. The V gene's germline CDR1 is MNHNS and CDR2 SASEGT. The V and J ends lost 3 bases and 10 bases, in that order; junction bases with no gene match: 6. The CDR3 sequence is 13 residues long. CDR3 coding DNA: TGTGCCAGCAGTGACGACAGGGAATTACCCCAGCATTTT. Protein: CASSDDRELPQHF.

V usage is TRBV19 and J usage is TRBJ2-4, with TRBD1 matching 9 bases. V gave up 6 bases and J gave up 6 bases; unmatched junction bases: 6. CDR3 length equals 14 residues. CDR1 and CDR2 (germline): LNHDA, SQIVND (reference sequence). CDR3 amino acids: CASRGQGPGNIQYF. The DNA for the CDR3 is TGTGCCAGTAGGGGACAGGGTCCGGGAAACATTCAGTACTTC.

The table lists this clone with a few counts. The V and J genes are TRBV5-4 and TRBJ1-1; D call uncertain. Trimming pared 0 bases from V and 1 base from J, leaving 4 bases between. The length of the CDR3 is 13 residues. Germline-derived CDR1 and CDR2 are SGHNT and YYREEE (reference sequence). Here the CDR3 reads CASSLDSNTEAFF. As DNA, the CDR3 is TGTGCCAGCAGCTTGGACTCGAACACTGAAGCTTTCTTT.

This CDR3 reads CASSPPRGRKREKLFF. In DNA form, the CDR3 reads TGTGCCAGCAGTCCTCCCAGGGGGCGCAAGAGGGAAAAACTGTTTTTT. This chain connects TRBV28 to TRBJ1-4; 8 bases agree with TRBD1. The CDR3 has 16 amino acids. The J segment lost 8 bases and the V segment lost 5 bases, leaving 13 bases of the junction unmatched. CDR1 is MDHEN and CDR2 is SYDVKM in the germline V gene.

CDR3 nucleotides: TGTGCCAGCAGCCCAGGCGGGGCGCCCGGCAATCAGCCCCAGCATTTT. Its protein is CASSPGGAPGNQPQHF. The chain recombines TRBV28 with TRBJ1-5; perhaps TRBD1 as D (5 bases). Trimming removed 6 bases at V and 2 bases at J, with 17 bases between. The germline gives CDR1 MDHEN, CDR2 SYDVKM. This CDR3 has 16 amino acids.

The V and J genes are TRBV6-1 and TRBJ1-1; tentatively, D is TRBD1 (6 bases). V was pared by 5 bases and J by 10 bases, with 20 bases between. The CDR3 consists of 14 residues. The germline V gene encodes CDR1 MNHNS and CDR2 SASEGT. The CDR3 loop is CASSQTAETGSAFF. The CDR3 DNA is TGTGCCAGCAGTCAAACCGCTGAGACAGGATCAGCTTTCTTT.

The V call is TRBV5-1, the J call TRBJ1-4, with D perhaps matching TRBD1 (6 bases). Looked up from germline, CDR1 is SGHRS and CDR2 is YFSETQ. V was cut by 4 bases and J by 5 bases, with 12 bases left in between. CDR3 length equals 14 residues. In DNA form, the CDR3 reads TGCGCCAGCAGCCGAGACAGGTCCAATGAAAAACTGTTTTTT. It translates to CASSRDRSNEKLFF.

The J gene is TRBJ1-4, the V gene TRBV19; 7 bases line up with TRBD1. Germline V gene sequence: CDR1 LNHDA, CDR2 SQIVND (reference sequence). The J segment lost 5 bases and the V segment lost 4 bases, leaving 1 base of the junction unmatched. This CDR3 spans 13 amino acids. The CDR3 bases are TGTGCCAGTAGTACGACAGGGAATGAAAAACTGTTTTTT. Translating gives CASSTTGNEKLFF.

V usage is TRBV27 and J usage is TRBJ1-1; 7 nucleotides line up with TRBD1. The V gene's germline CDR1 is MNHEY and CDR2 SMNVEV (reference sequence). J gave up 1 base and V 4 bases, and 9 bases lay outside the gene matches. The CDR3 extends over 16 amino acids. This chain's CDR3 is CASSSPFGTANTEAFF. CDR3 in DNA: TGTGCCAGCAGTTCCCCGTTCGGGACAGCGAACACTGAAGCTTTCTTT.

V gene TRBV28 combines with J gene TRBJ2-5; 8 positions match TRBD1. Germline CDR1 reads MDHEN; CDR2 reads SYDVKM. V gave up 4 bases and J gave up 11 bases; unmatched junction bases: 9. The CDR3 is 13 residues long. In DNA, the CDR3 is TGTGCCAGCAGTTCTGGACAGGGAGAAGGGCAGTACTTC. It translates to CASSSGQGEGQYF.

Here the CDR3 DNA reads TGTGCCAGCAGCCGTCGCGGGGGGGGATACACAGATACGCAGTATTTT. The encoded protein is CASSRRGGGYTDTQYF. The chain links TRBV7-2 to TRBJ2-3; 9 bases agree with TRBD2. There are 16 residues in the CDR3. The ends lost 5 bases at V and 2 bases at J; junction bases unmatched: 8. Germline V gives CDR1 SGHTA, CDR2 FQGNSA.

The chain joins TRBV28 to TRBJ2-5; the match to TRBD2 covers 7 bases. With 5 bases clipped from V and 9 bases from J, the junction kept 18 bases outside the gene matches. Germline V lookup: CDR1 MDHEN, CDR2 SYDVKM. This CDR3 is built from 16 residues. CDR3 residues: CASSLLRGLQITAQYF. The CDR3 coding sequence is TGTGCCAGCAGTCTCCTCCGGGGACTACAAATAACGGCCCAGTACTTC.

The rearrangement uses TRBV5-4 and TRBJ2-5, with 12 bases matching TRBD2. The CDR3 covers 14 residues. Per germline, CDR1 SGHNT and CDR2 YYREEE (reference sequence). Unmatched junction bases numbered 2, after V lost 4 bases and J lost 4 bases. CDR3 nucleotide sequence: TGTGCCAGCAGCCCGGGACTAGCGGGAGAGACCCAGTACTTC. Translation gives CASSPGLAGETQYF.

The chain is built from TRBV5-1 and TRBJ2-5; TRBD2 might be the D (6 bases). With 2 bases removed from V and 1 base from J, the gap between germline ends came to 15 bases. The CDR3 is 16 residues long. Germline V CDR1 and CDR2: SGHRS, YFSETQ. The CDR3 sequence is CASSFGGVGSQETQYF. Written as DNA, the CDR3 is TGCGCCAGCAGCTTCGGGGGTGTGGGGTCCCAAGAGACCCAGTACTTC.

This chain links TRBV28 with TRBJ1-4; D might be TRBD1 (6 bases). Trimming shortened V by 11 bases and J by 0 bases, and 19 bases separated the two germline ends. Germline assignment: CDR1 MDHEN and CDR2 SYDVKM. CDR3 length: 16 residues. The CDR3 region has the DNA TGTGCCGCGGCGGAGCTACAGGGAGCAACTAATGAAAAACTGTTTTTT. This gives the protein CAAAELQGATNEKLFF.